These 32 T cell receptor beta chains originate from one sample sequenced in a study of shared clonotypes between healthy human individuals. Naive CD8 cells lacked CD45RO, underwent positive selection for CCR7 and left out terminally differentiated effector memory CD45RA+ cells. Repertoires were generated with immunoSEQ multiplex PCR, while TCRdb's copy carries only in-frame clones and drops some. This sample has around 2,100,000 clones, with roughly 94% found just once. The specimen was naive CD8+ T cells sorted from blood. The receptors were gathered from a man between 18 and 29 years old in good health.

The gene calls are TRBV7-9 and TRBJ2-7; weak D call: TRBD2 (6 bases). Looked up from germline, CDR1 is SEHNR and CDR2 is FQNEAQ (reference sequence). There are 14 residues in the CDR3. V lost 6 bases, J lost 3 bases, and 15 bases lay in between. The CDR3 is CASSQDYENYEQYF. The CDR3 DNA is TGTGCCAGCAGTCAGGACTACGAAAACTACGAGCAGTACTTC.

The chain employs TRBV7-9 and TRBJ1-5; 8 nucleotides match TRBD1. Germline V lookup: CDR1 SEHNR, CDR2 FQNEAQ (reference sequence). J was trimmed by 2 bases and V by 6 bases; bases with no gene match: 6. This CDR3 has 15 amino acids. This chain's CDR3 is CASRATGEGNQPQHF. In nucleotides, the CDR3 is TGTGCCAGCAGAGCGACAGGGGAAGGCAATCAGCCCCAGCATTTT.

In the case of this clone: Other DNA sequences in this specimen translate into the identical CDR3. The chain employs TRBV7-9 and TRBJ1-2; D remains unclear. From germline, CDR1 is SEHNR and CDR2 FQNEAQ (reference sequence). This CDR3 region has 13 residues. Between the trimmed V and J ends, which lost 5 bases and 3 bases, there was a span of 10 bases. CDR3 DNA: TGTGCCAGCAGCCCAGAGGCGGACTATGGCTACACCTTC. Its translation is CASSPEADYGYTF.

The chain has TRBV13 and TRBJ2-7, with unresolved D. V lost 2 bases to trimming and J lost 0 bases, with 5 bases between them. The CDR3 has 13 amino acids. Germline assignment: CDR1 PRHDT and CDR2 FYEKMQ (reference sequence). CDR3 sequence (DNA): TGTGCCAGCAGCTTAAGTATCTCCTACGAGCAGTACTTC. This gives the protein CASSLSISYEQYF.

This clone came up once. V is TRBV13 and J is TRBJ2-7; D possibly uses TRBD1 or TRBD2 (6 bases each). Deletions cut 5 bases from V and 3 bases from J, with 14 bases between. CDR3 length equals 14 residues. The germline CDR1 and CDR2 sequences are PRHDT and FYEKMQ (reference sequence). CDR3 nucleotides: TGTGCCAGCAGCGCGGGAACAGGGTTCTACGAGCAGTACTTC. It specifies CASSAGTGFYEQYF.

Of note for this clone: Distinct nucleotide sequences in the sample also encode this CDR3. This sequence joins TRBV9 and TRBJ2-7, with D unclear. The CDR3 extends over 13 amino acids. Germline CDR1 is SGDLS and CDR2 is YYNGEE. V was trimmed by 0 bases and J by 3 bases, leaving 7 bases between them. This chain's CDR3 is CASSVGNDYEQYF. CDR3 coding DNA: TGTGCCAGCAGCGTAGGCAACGACTACGAGCAGTACTTC.

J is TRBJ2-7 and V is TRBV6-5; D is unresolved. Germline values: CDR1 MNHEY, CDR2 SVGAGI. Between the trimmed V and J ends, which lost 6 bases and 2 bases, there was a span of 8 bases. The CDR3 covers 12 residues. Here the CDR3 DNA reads TGTGCCAGCAGACCCACACCCTACGAGCAGTACTTC. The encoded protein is CASRPTPYEQYF.

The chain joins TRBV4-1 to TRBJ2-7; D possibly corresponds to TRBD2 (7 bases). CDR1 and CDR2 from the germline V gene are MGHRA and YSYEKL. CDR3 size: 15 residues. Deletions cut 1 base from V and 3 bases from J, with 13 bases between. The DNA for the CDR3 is TGCGCCAGCAGCCAAGTAGGGGGGGTTGGCTACGAGCAGTACTTC. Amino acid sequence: CASSQVGGVGYEQYF.

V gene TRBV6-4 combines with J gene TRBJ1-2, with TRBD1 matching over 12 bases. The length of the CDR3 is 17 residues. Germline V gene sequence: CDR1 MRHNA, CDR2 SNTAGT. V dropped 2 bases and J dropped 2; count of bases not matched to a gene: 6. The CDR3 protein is CASSDTGQGARNYGYTF. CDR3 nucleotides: TGTGCCAGCAGTGACACGGGACAGGGGGCGCGGAACTATGGCTACACCTTC.

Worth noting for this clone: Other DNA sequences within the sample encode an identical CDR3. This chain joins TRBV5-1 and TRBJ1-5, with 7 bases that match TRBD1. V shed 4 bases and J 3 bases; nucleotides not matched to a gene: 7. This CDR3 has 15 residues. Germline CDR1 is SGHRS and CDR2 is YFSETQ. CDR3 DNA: TGCGCCAGCAGCCTCACAGGGGATCACAATCAGCCCCAGCATTTT. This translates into CASSLTGDHNQPQHF.

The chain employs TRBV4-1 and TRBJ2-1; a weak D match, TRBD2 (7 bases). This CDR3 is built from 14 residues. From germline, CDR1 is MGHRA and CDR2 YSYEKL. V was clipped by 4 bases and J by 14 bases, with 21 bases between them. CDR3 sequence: CASSPTASGPGEFF. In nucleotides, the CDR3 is TGCGCCAGCAGCCCCACTGCTAGCGGCCCAGGGGAGTTCTTC.

Written as DNA, the CDR3 is TGTGCCAGCAGCTCCCCGAGGGGGGGAGGGGATAGCACAGATACGCAGTATTTT. Encoded protein: CASSSPRGGGDSTDTQYF. The chain uses TRBV7-2 and TRBJ2-3; D possibly corresponds to TRBD2 (7 bases). V was trimmed by 4 bases and J by 0 bases, leaving 20 bases between them. This CDR3 region has 18 residues. CDR1 is SGHTA, CDR2 FQGNSA, per germline.

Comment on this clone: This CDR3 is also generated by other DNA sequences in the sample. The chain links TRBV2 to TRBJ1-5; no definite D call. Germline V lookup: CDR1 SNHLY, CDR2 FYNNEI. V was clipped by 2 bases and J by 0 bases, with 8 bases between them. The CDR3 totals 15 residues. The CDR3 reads CASSEFGNSNQPQHF. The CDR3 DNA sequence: TGTGCCAGCAGTGAATTCGGAAATAGCAATCAGCCCCAGCATTTT.

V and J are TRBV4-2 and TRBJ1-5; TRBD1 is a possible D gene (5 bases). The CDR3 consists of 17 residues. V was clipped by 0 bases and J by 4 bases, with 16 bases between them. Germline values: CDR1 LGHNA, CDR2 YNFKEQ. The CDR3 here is CASSQDRGAGPNQPQHF. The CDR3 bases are TGTGCCAGCAGCCAAGATCGTGGGGCGGGCCCGAATCAGCCCCAGCATTTT.

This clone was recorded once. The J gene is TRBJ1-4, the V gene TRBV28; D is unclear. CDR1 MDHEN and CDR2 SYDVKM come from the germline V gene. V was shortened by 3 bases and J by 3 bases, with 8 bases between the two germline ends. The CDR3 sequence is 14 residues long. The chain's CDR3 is CASSFKVANEKLFF. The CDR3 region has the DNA TGTGCCAGCAGTTTTAAGGTTGCTAATGAAAAACTGTTTTTT.

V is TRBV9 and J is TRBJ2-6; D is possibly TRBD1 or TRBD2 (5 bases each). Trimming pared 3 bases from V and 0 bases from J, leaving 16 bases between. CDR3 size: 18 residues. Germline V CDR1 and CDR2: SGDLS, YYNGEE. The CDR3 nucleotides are TGTGCCAGCAGCGCCGACACCGGGGCCCGCTCTGGGGCCAACGTCCTGACTTTC. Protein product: CASSADTGARSGANVLTF. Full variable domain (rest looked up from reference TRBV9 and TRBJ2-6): DSGVTQTPKHLITATGQRVTLRCSPRSGDLSVYWYQQSLDQGLQFLIQYYNGEERAKGNILERFSAQQFPDLHSELNLSSLELGDSALYFCASSADTGARSGANVLTFGAGSRLTVL.

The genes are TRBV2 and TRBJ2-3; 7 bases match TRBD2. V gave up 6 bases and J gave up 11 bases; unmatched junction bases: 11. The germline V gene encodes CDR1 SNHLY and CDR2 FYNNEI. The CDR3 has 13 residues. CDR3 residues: CASRDGRQELQYF. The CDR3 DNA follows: TGTGCCAGCAGAGACGGGAGGCAGGAGTTGCAGTATTTT.

The CDR3 protein is CASSWGGDEQFF. The CDR3 DNA is TGTGCCAGCAGTTGGGGCGGGGATGAGCAGTTCTTC. The V and J genes are TRBV7-2 and TRBJ2-1; TRBD2 is a possible D gene (6 bases). From germline, CDR1 is SGHTA and CDR2 FQGNSA. The CDR3 has 12 amino acids. Trimming removed 6 bases from V and 8 bases from J, with 11 bases in between.

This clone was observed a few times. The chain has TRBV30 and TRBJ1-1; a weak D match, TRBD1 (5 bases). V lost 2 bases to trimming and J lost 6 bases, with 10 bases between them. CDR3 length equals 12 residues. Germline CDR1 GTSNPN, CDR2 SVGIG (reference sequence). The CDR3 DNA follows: TGTGCCTGGAGTCAAGGGGAGGCTGAAGCTTTCTTT. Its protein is CAWSQGEAEAFF.

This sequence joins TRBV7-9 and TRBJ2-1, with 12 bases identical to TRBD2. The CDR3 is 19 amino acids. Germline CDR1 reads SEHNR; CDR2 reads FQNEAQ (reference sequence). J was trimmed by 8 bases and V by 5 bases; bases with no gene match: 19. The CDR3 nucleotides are TGTGCCAGCAGCCCCCCGGGACTAGCGGGTGGGTCGGGTGGCTATGAGCAGTTCTTC. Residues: CASSPPGLAGGSGGYEQFF.

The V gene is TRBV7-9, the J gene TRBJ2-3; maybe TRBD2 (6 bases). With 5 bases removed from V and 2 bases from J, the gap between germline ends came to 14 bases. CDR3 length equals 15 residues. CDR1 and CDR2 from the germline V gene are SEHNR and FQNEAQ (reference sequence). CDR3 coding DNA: TGTGCCAGCAGCCCCCACGGGACTGACACAGATACGCAGTATTTT. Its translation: CASSPHGTDTDTQYF.

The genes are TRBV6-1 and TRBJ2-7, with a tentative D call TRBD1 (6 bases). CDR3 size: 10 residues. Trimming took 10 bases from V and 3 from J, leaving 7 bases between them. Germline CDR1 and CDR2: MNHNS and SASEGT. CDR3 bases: TGTGCCACAGGGGACTACGAGCAGTACTTC. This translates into CATGDYEQYF.

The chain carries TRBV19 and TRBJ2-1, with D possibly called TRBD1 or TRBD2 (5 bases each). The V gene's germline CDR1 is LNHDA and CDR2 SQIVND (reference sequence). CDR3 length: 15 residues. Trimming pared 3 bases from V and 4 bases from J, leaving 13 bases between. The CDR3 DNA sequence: TGTGCCAGTAGTATGGACGGGACGGAATACAATGAGCAGTTCTTC. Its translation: CASSMDGTEYNEQFF. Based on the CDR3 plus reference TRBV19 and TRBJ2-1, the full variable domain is DGGITQSPKYLFRKEGQNVTLSCEQNLNHDAMYWYRQDPGQGLRLIYYSQIVNDFQKGDIAEGYSVSREKKESFPLTVTSAQKNPTAFYLCASSMDGTEYNEQFFGPGTRLTVL.

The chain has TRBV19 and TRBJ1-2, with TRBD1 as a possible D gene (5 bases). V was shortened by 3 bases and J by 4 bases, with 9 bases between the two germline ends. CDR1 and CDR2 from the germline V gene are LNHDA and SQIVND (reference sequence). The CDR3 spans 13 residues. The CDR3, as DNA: TGTGCCAGTAGTATGGGGCAGATCTATGGCTACACCTTC. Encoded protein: CASSMGQIYGYTF.

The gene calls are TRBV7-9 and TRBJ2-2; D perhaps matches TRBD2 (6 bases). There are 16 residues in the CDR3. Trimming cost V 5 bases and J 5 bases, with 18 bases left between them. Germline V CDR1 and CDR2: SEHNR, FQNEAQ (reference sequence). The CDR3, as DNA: TGTGCCAGCAGCCCACCTACGGGAGTGCTTACCGGGGAGCTGTTTTTT. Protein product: CASSPPTGVLTGELFF.

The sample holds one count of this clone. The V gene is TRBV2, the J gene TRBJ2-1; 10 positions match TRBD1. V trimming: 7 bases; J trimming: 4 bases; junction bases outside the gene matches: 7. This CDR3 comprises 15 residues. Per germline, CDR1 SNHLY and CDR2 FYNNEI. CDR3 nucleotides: TGTGCCAGCACCCTCGGGACAGGGGATTACAATGAGCAGTTCTTC. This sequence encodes CASTLGTGDYNEQFF.

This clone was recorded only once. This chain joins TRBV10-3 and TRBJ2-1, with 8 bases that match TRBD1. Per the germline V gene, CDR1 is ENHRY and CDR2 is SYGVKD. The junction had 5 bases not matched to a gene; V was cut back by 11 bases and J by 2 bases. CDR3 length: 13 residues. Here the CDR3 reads CAVGQGPYNEQFF. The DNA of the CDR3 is TGTGCCGTAGGACAGGGACCCTACAATGAGCAGTTCTTC.

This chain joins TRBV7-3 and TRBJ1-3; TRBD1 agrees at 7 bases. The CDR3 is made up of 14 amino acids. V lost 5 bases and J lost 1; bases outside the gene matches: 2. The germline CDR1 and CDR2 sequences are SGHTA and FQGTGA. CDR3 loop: CASSQGGSGNTIYF. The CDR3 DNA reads TGTGCCAGCAGCCAGGGGGGATCTGGAAACACCATATATTTT.

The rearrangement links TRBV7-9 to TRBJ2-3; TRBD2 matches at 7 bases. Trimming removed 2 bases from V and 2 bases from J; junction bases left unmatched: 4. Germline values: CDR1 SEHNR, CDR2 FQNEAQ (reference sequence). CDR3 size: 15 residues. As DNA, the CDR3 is TGTGCCAGCAGCTTACCTAGCGGATTCACAGATACGCAGTATTTT. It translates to CASSLPSGFTDTQYF.

The CDR3 loop reads CASSPEVRGTYEQYF. CDR3 DNA: TGTGCCAGCAGCCCAGAGGTCCGGGGGACCTACGAGCAGTACTTC. The chain couples TRBV14 to TRBJ2-7, with D possibly TRBD2 on 6 matching bases. With 4 bases removed from V and 2 bases from J, the gap between germline ends came to 15 bases. Germline V lookup: CDR1 SGHDN, CDR2 FVKESK. There are 15 residues in the CDR3.

The CDR3 spells CASRLAGTGRPIGSPLHF. The CDR3 region has the DNA TGTGCAAGTCGCTTAGCTGGGACAGGGCGGCCGATCGGTTCACCCCTCCACTTT. The J gene is TRBJ1-6, the V gene TRBV12-2; the table's D call of TRBD1 was not tested on the DNA. TRBV12-2 is termed a pseudogene. The CDR3 spans 18 residues.

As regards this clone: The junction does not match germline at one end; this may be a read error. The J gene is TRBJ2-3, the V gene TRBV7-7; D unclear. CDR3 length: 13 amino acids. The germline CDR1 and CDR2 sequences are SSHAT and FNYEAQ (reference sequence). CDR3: CASSLEMTDTQYF. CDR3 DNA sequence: TGTGCTAGCAGCTTAGAGATGACAGATACGCAGTATTTT.